The sequence of this T cell receptor beta chain was determined in a study of identical twins. It was template switching that added a universal primer site, and there were unique molecular identifiers on the cDNA. TCRdb redid the calling of the 5' RACE reads with MiXCR, one entry per CDR3 protein. The table records 570,000 or so distinct CDR3 sequences, around 9.6% of them present only once. Trimming removed 1 base from V and 8 bases from J; junction bases left unmatched: 13. Germline CDR1 reads DFQATT; CDR2 reads SNEGSKA (reference sequence). This CDR3 region has 16 residues. These sequences were also reported in another study, on yellow fever vaccine responses in identical twins.

The sequence came from a young woman in good health. Sequenced: PBMCs. The gene calls are TRBV20-1 and TRBJ2-1; 8 bases are a match to TRBD1. CDR3 DNA: TGCAGTGCTAGAGTAGGAAAGGTGGACAGGGCATATGAGCAGTTCTTC. It specifies CSARVGKVDRAYEQFF.